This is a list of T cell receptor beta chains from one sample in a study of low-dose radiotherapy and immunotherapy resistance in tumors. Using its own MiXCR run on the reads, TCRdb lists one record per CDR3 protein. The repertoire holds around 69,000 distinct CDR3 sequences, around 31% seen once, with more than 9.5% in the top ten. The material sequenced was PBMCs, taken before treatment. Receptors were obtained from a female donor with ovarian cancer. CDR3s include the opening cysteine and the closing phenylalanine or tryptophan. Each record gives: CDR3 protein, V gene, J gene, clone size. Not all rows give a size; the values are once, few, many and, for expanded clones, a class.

CDR3aa: CASGRSGQIGTDTQYF; v_gene: TRBV7-2; j_gene: TRBJ2-3; abundance: many
CDR3aa: CASREQGATLSGNTIYF; v_gene: TRBV28; j_gene: TRBJ1-3; abundance: NA
CDR3aa: CSAGTAYEQYF; v_gene: TRBV29-1; j_gene: TRBJ2-7; abundance: many
CDR3aa: CASILSGGVETQYF; v_gene: TRBV2; j_gene: TRBJ2-5; abundance: many
CDR3aa: CASSQVQNNGELFF; v_gene: TRBV14; j_gene: TRBJ2-2; abundance: NA
CDR3aa: CASSQETPETGGNQPQHF; v_gene: TRBV4-1; j_gene: TRBJ1-5; abundance: many
CDR3aa: CSARGQVNEQFF; v_gene: TRBV20-1; j_gene: TRBJ2-1; abundance: few
CDR3aa: CASSISDRYQETQYF; v_gene: TRBV28; j_gene: TRBJ2-5; abundance: many
CDR3aa: CASSLKVGTEAFF; v_gene: TRBV11-3; j_gene: TRBJ1-1; abundance: many
CDR3aa: CASSGPGFSTDTQYF; v_gene: TRBV9; j_gene: TRBJ2-3; abundance: many
CDR3aa: CASSPLRARPYEQYF; v_gene: TRBV11-2; j_gene: TRBJ2-7; abundance: many
CDR3aa: CASSRDKNTEAFF; v_gene: TRBV18; j_gene: TRBJ1-1; abundance: NA
CDR3aa: CASSSGTSGWSNTGELFF; v_gene: TRBV3-1; j_gene: TRBJ2-2; abundance: NA
CDR3aa: CASSVGRVHEQYF; v_gene: TRBV28; j_gene: TRBJ2-7; abundance: NA
CDR3aa: CSALAGMETQYF; v_gene: TRBV20-1; j_gene: TRBJ2-5; abundance: many
CDR3aa: CASSQDLGWGLSTDTQYF; v_gene: TRBV14; j_gene: TRBJ2-3; abundance: many
CDR3aa: CASSSSGASNTGELFF; v_gene: TRBV11-3; j_gene: TRBJ2-2; abundance: many
CDR3aa: CASTPSDSALLHF; v_gene: TRBV28; j_gene: TRBJ1-6; abundance: NA
CDR3aa: CASSSAKGQGLGETQYF; v_gene: TRBV7-8; j_gene: TRBJ2-5; abundance: NA
CDR3aa: CASNPARVTDTQYF; v_gene: TRBV5-1; j_gene: TRBJ2-3; abundance: many
CDR3aa: CSVQQGGGNTEAFF; v_gene: TRBV29-1; j_gene: TRBJ1-1; abundance: NA
CDR3aa: CSARASAEVYQPQHF; v_gene: TRBV20-1; j_gene: TRBJ1-5; abundance: NA
CDR3aa: CASSPPIWSLAGLNTGELFF; v_gene: TRBV18; j_gene: TRBJ2-2; abundance: NA
CDR3aa: CSAPIGGAGELFF; v_gene: TRBV29-1; j_gene: TRBJ2-2; abundance: NA
CDR3aa: CASSQGTGFRTDTQYF; v_gene: TRBV4-3; j_gene: TRBJ2-3; abundance: NA
CDR3aa: CSARDSARGIDTQYF; v_gene: TRBV20-1; j_gene: TRBJ2-3; abundance: many
CDR3aa: CASSQGVTDTQYF; v_gene: TRBV28; j_gene: TRBJ2-3; abundance: many
CDR3aa: CASSIAGTGVQLRTGELFF; v_gene: TRBV19; j_gene: TRBJ2-2; abundance: many
CDR3aa: CASSLEGTYEQYF; v_gene: TRBV28; j_gene: TRBJ2-7; abundance: NA
CDR3aa: CSARTSGRAADTQYF; v_gene: TRBV20-1; j_gene: TRBJ2-3; abundance: NA
CDR3aa: CASSLPSPGRGDNEQFF; v_gene: TRBV6-2/TRBV6-3; j_gene: TRBJ2-1; abundance: many
CDR3aa: CASSGLAGGARTGELFF; v_gene: TRBV7-6; j_gene: TRBJ2-2; abundance: many
CDR3aa: CSVVWQTNTEAFF; v_gene: TRBV29-1; j_gene: TRBJ1-1; abundance: once
CDR3aa: CASSFIGRPPSSYEQYF; v_gene: TRBV12-3/TRBV12-4; j_gene: TRBJ2-7; abundance: many
CDR3aa: CASSLAQENYGYTF; v_gene: TRBV5-8; j_gene: TRBJ1-2; abundance: NA
CDR3aa: CAWSRRGPRTDTQYF; v_gene: TRBV30; j_gene: TRBJ2-3; abundance: many
CDR3aa: CAWRGRTGGYTGELFF; v_gene: TRBV30; j_gene: TRBJ2-2; abundance: NA
CDR3aa: CASRGGAGDEQYF; v_gene: TRBV11-3; j_gene: TRBJ2-7; abundance: many
CDR3aa: CAIRGTVPNTGELFF; v_gene: TRBV10-3; j_gene: TRBJ2-2; abundance: NA
CDR3aa: CSASGLAGLDNQPQHF; v_gene: TRBV20-1; j_gene: TRBJ1-5; abundance: NA
CDR3aa: CASSAWDRRSYEQYF; v_gene: TRBV7-9; j_gene: TRBJ2-7; abundance: NA
CDR3aa: CAISNGGRQPQHF; v_gene: TRBV10-3; j_gene: TRBJ1-5; abundance: NA
CDR3aa: CASSDLGSNYGYTF; v_gene: TRBV2; j_gene: TRBJ1-2; abundance: NA
CDR3aa: CATSPSASTDTQYF; v_gene: TRBV24-1; j_gene: TRBJ2-3; abundance: few
CDR3aa: CASSEYRNQPQHF; v_gene: TRBV10-1; j_gene: TRBJ1-5; abundance: many
CDR3aa: CASSVVGIEQFF; v_gene: TRBV9; j_gene: TRBJ2-1; abundance: many
CDR3aa: CSARAADTLYNEQFF; v_gene: TRBV20-1; j_gene: TRBJ2-1; abundance: many
CDR3aa: CASSPFPSGVSYNEQFF; v_gene: TRBV14; j_gene: TRBJ2-1; abundance: NA
CDR3aa: CSAREGGTDTQYF; v_gene: TRBV20-1; j_gene: TRBJ2-3; abundance: many
CDR3aa: CATSEPRQNTGELFFFF; v_gene: TRBV24-1; j_gene: TRBJ2-2; abundance: NA
CDR3aa: CSASGDTETQYF; v_gene: TRBV20-1; j_gene: TRBJ2-5; abundance: NA